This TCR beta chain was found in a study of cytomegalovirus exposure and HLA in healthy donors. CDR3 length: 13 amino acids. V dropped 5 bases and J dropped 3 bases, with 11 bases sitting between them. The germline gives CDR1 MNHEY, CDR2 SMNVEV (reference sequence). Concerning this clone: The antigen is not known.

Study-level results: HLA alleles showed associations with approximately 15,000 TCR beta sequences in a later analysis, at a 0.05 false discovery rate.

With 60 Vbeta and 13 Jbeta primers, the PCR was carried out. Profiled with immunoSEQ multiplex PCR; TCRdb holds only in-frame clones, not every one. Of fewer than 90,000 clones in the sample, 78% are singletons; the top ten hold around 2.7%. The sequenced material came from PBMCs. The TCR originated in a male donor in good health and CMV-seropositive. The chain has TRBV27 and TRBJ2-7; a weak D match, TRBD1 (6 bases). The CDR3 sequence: CASSIQGHYEQYF. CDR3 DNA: TGTGCCAGCAGTATACAGGGTCACTACGAGCAGTACTTC.